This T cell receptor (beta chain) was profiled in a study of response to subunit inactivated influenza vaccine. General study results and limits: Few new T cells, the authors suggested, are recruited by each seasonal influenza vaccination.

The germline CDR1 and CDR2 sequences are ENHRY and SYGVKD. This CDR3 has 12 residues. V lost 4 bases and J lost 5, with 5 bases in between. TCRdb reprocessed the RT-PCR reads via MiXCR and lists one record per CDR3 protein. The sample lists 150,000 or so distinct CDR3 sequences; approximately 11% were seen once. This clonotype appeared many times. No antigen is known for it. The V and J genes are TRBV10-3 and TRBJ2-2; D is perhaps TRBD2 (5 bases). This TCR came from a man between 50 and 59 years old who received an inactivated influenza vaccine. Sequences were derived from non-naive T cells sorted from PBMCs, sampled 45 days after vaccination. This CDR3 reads CAISGTTGELFF. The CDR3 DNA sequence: TGTGCCATCAGTGGGACTACCGGGGAGCTGTTTTTT.